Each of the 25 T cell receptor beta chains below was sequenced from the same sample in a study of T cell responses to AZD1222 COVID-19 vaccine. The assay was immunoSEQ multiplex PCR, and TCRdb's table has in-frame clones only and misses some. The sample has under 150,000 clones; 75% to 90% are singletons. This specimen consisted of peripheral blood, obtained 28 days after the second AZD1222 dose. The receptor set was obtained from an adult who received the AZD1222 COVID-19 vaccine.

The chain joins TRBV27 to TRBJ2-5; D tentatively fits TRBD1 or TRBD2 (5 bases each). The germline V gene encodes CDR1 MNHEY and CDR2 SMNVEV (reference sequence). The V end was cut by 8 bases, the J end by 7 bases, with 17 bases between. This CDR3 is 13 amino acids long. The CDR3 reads CASHTGASGTQYF. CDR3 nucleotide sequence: TGTGCCAGCCACACCGGGGCCAGTGGGACCCAGTACTTC.

The CDR3, as DNA: TGTGCCAGCAGCCAATTGGGTGGCTACAATGAGCAGTTCTTC. Translating it yields CASSQLGGYNEQFF. The J gene is TRBJ2-1, the V gene TRBV14; D gene uncertain. Between the trimmed V and J ends, which lost 2 bases and 3 bases, there was a span of 8 bases. Per germline, CDR1 SGHDN and CDR2 FVKESK. The CDR3 has 14 amino acids.

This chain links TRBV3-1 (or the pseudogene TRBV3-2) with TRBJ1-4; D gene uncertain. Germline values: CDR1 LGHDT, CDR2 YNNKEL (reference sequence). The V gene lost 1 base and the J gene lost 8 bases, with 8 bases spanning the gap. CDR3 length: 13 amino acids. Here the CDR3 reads CASSQGYREKLFF. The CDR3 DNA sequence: TGTGCCAGCAGCCAAGGATACCGGGAAAAACTGTTTTTT.

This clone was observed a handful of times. The CDR3 region is CATSRDTRVYEQYF. In nucleotides, the CDR3 is TGTGCCACCAGCAGAGATACTAGGGTCTACGAGCAGTACTTC. V gene TRBV15 combines with J gene TRBJ2-7, with D tentatively TRBD2 (5 bases). Germline V lookup: CDR1 LNHNV, CDR2 YYDKDF (reference sequence). The length of the CDR3 is 14 residues. Deletions cut 0 bases from V and 3 bases from J, with 9 bases between. Full variable domain (remainder filled in from reference TRBV15 and TRBJ2-7): DAMVIQNPRYQVTQFGKPVTLSCSQTLNHNVMYWYQQKSSQAPKLLFHYYDKDFNNEADTPDNFQSRRPNTSFCFLDIRSPGLGDTAMYLCATSRDTRVYEQYFGPGTRLTVT.

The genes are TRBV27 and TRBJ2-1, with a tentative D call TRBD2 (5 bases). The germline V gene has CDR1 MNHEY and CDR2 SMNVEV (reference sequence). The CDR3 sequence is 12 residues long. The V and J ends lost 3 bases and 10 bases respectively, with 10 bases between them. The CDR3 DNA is TGTGCCAGCAGTTTCCCCGGGAAAGAGCAGTTCTTC. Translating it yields CASSFPGKEQFF.

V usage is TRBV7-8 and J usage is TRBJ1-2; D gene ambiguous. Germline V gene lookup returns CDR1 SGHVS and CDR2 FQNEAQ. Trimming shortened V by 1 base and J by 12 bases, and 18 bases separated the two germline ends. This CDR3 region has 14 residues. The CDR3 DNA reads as TGTGCCAGCAGCTTAGGGTCGGCACGGGAGGTCCACACCTTC. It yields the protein CASSLGSAREVHTF.

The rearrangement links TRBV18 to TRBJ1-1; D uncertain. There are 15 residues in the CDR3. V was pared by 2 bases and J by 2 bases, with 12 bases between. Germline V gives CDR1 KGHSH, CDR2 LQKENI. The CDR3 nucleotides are TGTGCCAGCTCACCATTCACGGCTGATAACACTGAAGCTTTCTTT. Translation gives CASSPFTADNTEAFF.

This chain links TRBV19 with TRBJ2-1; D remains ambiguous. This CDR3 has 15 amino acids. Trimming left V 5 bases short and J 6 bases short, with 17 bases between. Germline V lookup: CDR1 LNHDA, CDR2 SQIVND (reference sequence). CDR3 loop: CASSVSFRASNEQFF. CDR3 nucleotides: TGTGCCAGTAGTGTGAGTTTTCGGGCGTCCAATGAGCAGTTCTTC.

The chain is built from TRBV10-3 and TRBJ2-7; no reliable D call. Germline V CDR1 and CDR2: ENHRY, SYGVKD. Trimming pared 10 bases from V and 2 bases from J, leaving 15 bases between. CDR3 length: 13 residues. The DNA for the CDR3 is TGTGCCACCCAACCGGCAGACACCTACGAGCAGTACTTC. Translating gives CATQPADTYEQYF.

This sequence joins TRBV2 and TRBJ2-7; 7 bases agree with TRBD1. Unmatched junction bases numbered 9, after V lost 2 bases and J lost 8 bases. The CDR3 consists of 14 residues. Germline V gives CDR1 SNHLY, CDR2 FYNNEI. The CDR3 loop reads CASSEPRQGGKQYV. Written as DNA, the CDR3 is TGTGCCAGCAGTGAACCTCGACAGGGTGGAAAGCAGTACGTC.

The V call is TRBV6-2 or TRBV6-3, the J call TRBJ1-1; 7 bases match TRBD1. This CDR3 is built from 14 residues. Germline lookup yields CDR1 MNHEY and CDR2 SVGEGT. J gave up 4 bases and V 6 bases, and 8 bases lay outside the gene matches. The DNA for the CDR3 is TGTGCCAGCAGCCCTGACAGGGAGAGCACTGAAGCTTTCTTT. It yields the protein CASSPDRESTEAFF.

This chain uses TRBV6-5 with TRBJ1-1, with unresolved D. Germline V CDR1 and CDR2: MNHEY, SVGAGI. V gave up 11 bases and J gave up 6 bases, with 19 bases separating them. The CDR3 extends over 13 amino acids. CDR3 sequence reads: CASRGSRVAEAFF. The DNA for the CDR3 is TGTGCCTCCCGAGGGAGTAGGGTCGCTGAAGCTTTCTTT.

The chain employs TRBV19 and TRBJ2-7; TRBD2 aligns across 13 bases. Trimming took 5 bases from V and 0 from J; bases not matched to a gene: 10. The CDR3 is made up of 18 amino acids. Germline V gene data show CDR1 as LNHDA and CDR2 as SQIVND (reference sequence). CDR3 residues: CASSPGGLAGRSSYEQYV. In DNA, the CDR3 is TGTGCCAGTAGTCCCGGGGGACTAGCGGGGCGAAGCTCCTACGAGCAGTACGTC.

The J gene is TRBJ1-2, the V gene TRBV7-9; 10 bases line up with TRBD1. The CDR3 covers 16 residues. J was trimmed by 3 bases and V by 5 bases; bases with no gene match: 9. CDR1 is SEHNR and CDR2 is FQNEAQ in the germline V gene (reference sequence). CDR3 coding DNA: TGTGCCAGCAGCCCGGTCGGGACAGGGGTCCACTATGGCTACACCTTC. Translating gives CASSPVGTGVHYGYTF.

The DNA for the CDR3 is TGCGCCAGCAGCTCCGAGACAGGGGGGAATGAAAAACTGTTTTTT. This gives the protein CASSSETGGNEKLFF. The rearrangement uses TRBV5-1 and TRBJ1-4; TRBD1 matches at 9 bases. Germline trimming cut 3 bases from V and 5 bases from J; bases unmatched to any gene: 5. This CDR3 has 15 residues. Looked up from germline, CDR1 is SGHRS and CDR2 is YFSETQ.

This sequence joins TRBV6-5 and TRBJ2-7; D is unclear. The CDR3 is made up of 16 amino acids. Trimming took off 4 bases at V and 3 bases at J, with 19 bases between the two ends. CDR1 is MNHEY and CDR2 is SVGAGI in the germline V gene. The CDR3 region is CASSSTPGGRLYEQYV. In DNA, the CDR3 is TGTGCCAGCAGTTCCACTCCGGGCGGAAGGCTCTACGAGCAGTACGTC.

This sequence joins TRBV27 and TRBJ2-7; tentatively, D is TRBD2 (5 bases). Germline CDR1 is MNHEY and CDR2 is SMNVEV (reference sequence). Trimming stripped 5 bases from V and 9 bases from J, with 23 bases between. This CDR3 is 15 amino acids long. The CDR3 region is CASSRLSPKADGQYF. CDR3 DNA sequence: TGTGCCAGCAGTCGACTGTCCCCAAAAGCGGATGGGCAGTACTTC.

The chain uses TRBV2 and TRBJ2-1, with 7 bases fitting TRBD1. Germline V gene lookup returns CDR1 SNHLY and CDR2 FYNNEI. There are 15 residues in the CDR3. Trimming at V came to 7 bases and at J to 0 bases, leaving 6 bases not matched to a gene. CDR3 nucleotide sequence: TGTGCCAGCACCTTGGGACAGAACTCCTACAATGAGCAGTTCTTC. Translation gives CASTLGQNSYNEQFF.

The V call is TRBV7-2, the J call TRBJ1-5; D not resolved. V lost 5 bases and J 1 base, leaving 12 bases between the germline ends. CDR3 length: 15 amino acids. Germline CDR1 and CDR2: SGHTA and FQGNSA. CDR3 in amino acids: CASSPGERSNQPQHF. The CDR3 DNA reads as TGTGCCAGCAGCCCCGGGGAGAGGAGCAATCAGCCCCAGCATTTT.

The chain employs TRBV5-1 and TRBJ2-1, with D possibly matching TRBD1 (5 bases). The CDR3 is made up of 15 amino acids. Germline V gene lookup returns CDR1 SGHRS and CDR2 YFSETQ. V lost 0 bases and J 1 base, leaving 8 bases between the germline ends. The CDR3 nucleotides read TGCGCCAGCAGCTTGGGGGCAGGGTCCTACAATGAGCAGTTCTTC. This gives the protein CASSLGAGSYNEQFF.

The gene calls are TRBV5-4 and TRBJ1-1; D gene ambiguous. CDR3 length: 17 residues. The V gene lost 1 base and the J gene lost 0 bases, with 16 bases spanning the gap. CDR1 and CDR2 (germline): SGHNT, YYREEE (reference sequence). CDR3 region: CASSLYGFSVMNTEAFF. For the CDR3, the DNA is TGTGCCAGCAGCTTGTATGGGTTCTCCGTTATGAACACTGAAGCTTTCTTT.

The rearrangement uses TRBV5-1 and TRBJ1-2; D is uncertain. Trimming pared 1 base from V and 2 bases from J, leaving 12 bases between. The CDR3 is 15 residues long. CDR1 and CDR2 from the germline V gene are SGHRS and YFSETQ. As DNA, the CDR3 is TGCGCCAGCAGCTTGCAGGCAGACCGAAACTATGGCTACACCTTC. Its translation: CASSLQADRNYGYTF.

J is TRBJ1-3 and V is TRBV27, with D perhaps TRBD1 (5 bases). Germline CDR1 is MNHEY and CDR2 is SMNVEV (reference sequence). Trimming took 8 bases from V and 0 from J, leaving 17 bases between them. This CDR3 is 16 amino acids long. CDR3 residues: CASAGVGSYSGNTIYF. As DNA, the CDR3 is TGTGCCAGCGCGGGGGTGGGCTCTTACTCTGGAAACACCATATATTTT.

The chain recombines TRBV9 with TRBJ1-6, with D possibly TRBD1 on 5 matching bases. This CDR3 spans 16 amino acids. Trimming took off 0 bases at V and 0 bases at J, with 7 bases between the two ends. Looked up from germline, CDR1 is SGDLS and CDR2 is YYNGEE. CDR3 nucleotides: TGTGCCAGCAGCGTAGGAGGGGACTCCTATAATTCACCCCTCCACTTT. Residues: CASSVGGDSYNSPLHF.

The CDR3 DNA is TGCGCCAGCAGTCCGGACACGCCAAATGGCTACACCTTC. Protein: CASSPDTPNGYTF. The V gene is TRBV5-1, the J gene TRBJ1-2; possible D gene TRBD1, 5 bases. The CDR3 covers 13 residues. CDR1 and CDR2 from the germline V gene are SGHRS and YFSETQ. V lost 5 bases to trimming and J lost 6 bases, with 14 bases between them.